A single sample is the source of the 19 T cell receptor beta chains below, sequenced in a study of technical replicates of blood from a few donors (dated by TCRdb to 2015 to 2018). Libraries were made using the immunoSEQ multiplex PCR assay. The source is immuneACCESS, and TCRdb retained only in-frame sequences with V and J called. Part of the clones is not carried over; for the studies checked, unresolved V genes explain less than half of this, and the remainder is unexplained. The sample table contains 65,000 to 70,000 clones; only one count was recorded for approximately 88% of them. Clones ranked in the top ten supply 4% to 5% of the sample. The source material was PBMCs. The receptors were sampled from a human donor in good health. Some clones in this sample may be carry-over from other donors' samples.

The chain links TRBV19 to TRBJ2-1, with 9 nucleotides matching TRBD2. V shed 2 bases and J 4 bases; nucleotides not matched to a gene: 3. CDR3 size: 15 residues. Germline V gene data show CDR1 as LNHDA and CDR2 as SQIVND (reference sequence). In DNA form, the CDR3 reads TGTGCCAGTAGTATAAGTAGCGGGGGATACAATGAGCAGTTCTTC. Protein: CASSISSGGYNEQFF.

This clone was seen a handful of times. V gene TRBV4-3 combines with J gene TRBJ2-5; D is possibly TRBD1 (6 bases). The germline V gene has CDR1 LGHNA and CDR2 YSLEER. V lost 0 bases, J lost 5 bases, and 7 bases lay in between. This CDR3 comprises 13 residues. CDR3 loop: CASSQDRGETQYF. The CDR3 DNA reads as TGCGCCAGCAGCCAAGACAGGGGCGAGACCCAGTACTTC.

The CDR3 nucleotides read TGTGCCAGCAGCCTCGGGACAGGGGATTCACCCCTCCACTTT. It yields the protein CASSLGTGDSPLHF. V gene TRBV5-4 combines with J gene TRBJ1-6; 10 positions agree with TRBD1. The V gene end was trimmed by 4 bases and the J gene end by 8 bases; junction bases not matched to a gene: 3. The germline V gene encodes CDR1 SGHNT and CDR2 YYREEE (reference sequence). CDR3 length: 14 residues.

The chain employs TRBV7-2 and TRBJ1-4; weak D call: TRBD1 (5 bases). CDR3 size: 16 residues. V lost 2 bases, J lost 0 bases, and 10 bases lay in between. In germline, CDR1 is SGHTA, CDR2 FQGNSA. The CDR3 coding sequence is TGTGCCAGCAGCTTACGTAGGACAACAACTAATGAAAAACTGTTTTTT. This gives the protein CASSLRRTTTNEKLFF.

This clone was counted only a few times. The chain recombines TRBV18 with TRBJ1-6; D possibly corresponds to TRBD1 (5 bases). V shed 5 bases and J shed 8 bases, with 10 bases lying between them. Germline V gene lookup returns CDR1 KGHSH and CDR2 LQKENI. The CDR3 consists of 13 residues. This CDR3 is CASSARRDSPLHF. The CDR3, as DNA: TGTGCCAGCTCAGCACGCAGGGATTCACCCCTCCACTTT.

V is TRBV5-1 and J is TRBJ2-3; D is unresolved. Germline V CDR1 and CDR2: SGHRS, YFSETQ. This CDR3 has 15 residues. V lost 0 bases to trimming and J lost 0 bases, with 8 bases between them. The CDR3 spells CASSLDNPSTDTQYF. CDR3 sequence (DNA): TGCGCCAGCAGCTTGGACAACCCTAGCACAGATACGCAGTATTTT.

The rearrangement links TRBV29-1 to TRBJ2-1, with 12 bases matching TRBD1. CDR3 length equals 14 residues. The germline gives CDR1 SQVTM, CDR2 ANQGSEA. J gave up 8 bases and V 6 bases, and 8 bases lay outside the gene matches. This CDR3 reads CSVVRDRGQYEQFF. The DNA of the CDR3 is TGCAGCGTCGTACGGGACAGGGGGCAATATGAGCAGTTCTTC.

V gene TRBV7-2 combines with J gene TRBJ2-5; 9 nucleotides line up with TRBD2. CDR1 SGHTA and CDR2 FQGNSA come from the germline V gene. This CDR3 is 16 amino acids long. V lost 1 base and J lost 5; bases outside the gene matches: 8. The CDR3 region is CASSLGAGGPRETQYF. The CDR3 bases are TGTGCCAGCAGCTTAGGGGCGGGAGGGCCTCGGGAGACCCAGTACTTC. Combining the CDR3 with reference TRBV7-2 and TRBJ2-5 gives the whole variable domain GAGVSQSPSNKVTEKGKDVELRCDPISGHTALYWYRQSLGQGLEFLIYFQGNSAPDKSGLPSDRFSAERTGGSVSTLTIQRTQQEDSAVYLCASSLGAGGPRETQYFGPGTRLLVL.

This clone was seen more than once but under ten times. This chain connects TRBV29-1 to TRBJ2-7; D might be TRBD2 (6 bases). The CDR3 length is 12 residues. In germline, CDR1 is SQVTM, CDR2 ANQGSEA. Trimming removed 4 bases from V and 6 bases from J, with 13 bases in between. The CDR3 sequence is CSVAGGGSEQYF. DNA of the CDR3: TGCAGCGTTGCTGGGGGAGGAAGCGAGCAGTACTTC.

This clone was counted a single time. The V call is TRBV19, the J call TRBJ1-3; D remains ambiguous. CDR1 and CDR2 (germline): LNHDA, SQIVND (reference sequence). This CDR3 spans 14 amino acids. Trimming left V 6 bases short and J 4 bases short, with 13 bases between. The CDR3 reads CASRFEGQGNTIYF. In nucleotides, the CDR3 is TGTGCCAGTAGGTTCGAGGGCCAGGGAAACACCATATATTTT.

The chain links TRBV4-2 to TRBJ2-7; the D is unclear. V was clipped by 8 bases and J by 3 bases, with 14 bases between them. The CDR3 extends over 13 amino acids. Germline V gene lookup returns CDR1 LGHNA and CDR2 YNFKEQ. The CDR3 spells CASGEHGNYEQYF. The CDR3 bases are TGTGCCAGCGGAGAACACGGAAACTACGAGCAGTACTTC.

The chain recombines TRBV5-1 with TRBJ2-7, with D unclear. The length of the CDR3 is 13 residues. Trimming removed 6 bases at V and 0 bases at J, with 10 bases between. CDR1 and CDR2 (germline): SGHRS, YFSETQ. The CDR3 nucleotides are TGCGCCAGCAAAACCACTGGCTCCTACGAGCAGTACTTC. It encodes CASKTTGSYEQYF. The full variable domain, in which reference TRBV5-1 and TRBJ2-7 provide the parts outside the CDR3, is KAGVTQTPRYLIKTRGQQVTLSCSPISGHRSVSWYQQTPGQGLQFLFEYFSETQRNKGNFPGRFSGRQFSNSRSEMNVSTLELGDSALYLCASKTTGSYEQYFGPGTRLTVT.

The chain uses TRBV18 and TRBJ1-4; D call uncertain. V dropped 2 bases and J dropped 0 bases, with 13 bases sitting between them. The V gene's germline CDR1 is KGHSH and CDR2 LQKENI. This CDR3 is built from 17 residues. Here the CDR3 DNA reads TGTGCCAGCTCACCATCTCTGGCCCAAGCAACTAATGAAAAACTGTTTTTT. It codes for CASSPSLAQATNEKLFF.

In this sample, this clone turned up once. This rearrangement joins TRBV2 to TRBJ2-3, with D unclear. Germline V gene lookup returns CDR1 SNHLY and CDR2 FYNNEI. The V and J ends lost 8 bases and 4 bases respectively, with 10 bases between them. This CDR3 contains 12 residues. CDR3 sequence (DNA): TGTGCCAGCTCTCGAGATGCAGATACGCAGTATTTT. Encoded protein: CASSRDADTQYF.

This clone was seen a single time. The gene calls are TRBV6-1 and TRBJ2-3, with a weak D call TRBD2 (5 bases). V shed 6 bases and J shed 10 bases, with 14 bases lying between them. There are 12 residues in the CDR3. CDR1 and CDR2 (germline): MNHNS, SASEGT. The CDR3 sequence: CASSNPGDAQYF. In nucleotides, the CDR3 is TGTGCCAGCAGCAATCCCGGGGATGCGCAGTATTTT.

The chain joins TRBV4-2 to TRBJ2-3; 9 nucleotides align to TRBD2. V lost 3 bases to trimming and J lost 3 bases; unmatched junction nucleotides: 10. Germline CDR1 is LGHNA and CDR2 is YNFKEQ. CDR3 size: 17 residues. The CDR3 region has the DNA TGTGCCAGCAGCCAGGCGGATTGGCGGGAGGGGACAGATACGCAGTATTTT. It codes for CASSQADWREGTDTQYF.

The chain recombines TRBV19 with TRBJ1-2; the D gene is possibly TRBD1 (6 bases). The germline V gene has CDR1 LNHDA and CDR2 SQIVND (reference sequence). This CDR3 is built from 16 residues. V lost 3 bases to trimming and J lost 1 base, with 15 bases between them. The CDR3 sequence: CASSMRRGRDNYGYTF. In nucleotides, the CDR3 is TGTGCCAGTAGTATGCGTAGGGGGAGAGATAACTATGGCTACACCTTC.

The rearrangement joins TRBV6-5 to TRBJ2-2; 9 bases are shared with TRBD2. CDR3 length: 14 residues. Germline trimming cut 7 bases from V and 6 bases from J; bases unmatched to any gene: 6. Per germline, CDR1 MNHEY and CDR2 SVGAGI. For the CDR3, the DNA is TGTGCCAGCACCTTAGCGGGAGCTGCCGGGGAGCTGTTTTTT. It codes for CASTLAGAAGELFF.

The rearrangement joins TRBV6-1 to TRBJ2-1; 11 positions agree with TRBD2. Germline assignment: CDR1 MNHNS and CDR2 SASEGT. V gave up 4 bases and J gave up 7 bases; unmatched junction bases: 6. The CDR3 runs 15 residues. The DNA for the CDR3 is TGTGCCAGCAGTGCTAAGACTAGCGGGATAAATGAGCAGTTCTTC. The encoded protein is CASSAKTSGINEQFF.